Shown below are 30 T cell receptor beta chains from a single sample sequenced in a study of blood T cells in healthy people across ages. With a J-beta primer mix and a sample-barcoded 5' primer, a second PCR ran 7 to 11 cycles. TCRdb recomputed calls from the 5' RACE reads with MiXCR, one row per CDR3 protein. In the table there are hundreds of thousands of distinct CDR3 sequences, about 30% of which are singletons. Sequencing was done on a sample of blood. Every receptor here comes from a woman of 80 years or more in good health.

This clonotype is a singleton in its sample. The J gene is TRBJ2-5, the V gene TRBV24-1, with D unclear. Germline lookup yields CDR1 KGHDR and CDR2 SFDVKD. Trimming shortened V by 9 bases and J by 11 bases, and 21 bases separated the two germline ends. The CDR3 contains 13 residues. CDR3 in amino acids: CATAEELVSEQYF. Written as DNA, the CDR3 is TGTGCCACCGCTGAGGAGCTCGTCTCCGAACAGTACTTC.

The chain links TRBV11-1 to TRBJ2-5; either TRBD1 or TRBD2 may fit D (5 bases each). Near its end, the DNA agrees better with TRBJ2-7, so the J call may be wrong. The CDR3 is made up of 13 amino acids. Germline V gene sequence: CDR1 SGHAT, CDR2 FQDESV (reference sequence). The CDR3: CASSLAGAIEQYF. Here the CDR3 DNA reads TGTGCCAGCAGCCTCGCCGGGGCTATCGAGCAGTACTTC.

This clonotype was counted many times. The rearrangement uses TRBV10-3 and TRBJ2-1, with 7 bases identical to TRBD2. Germline CDR1 is ENHRY and CDR2 is SYGVKD. Unmatched junction bases numbered 2, after V lost 6 bases and J lost 0 bases. This CDR3 is built from 14 residues. CDR3: CAIRWGGSYNEQFF. For the CDR3, the DNA is TGTGCCATCAGATGGGGGGGCTCCTACAATGAGCAGTTCTTC.

The CDR3: CATSRDTDRAYKNIQYF. The CDR3 DNA sequence: TGTGCCACCAGCAGAGATACGGACAGGGCCTACAAAAACATTCAGTACTTC. V is TRBV15 and J is TRBJ2-5; 8 bases map to TRBD1. The last part of the DNA fits TRBJ2-4 better; the J call may be wrong. The CDR3 sequence is 17 residues long. Germline assignment: CDR1 LNHNV and CDR2 YYDKDF (reference sequence).

In its sample, this clonotype was seen many times. This chain links TRBV7-2 with TRBJ2-5; D perhaps matches TRBD1 (5 bases). The CDR3 runs 15 residues. The V and J ends lost 5 bases and 7 bases respectively, with 20 bases between them. Germline CDR1 reads SGHTA; CDR2 reads FQGNSA. DNA of the CDR3: TGTGCCAGCAGCCGTGGGGCCCTTTTACTGGGGACCCAGTACTTC. It encodes CASSRGALLLGTQYF. The variable domain in full, with the rest retrieved from reference TRBV7-2 and TRBJ2-5, is GAGVSQSPSNKVTEKGKDVELRCDPISGHTALYWYRQSLGQGLEFLIYFQGNSAPDKSGLPSDRFSAERTGGSVSTLTIQRTQQEDSAVYLCASSRGALLLGTQYFGPGTRLLVL.

Of note for this clonotype: One base away lies a much larger clone, so this may be a sequencing read error. The CDR3 DNA reads as TGTGCCAGCAGTCGCCGGGACGGGGGGGACGAGCAGTACTTC. Its translation is CASSRRDGGDEQYF. V is TRBV6-6 and J is TRBJ2-7; 8 bases align to TRBD2. The CDR3 is 14 amino acids. Unmatched junction bases numbered 8, after V lost 5 bases and J lost 5 bases. Germline V gene lookup returns CDR1 MNHNY and CDR2 SVGAGI (reference sequence).

In nucleotides, the CDR3 is TGCAGTGCGAGGGGTGCAGGGACTTTAGGCGAGCAGTACTTC. Its translation: CSARGAGTLGEQYF. This rearrangement joins TRBV20-1 to TRBJ2-4; a possible D gene is TRBD2 (6 bases). The J call may not be correct, given that the DNA end is closer to TRBJ2-7. The CDR3 consists of 14 residues. In germline, CDR1 is DFQATT, CDR2 SNEGSKA (reference sequence).

This clonotype was detected only a few times. This clone may be a read error of a much larger clone one base away. V gene TRBV10-3 combines with J gene TRBJ2-3; 7 bases align to TRBD1. Germline V gene lookup returns CDR1 ENHRY and CDR2 SYGVKD. The V segment lost 6 bases and the J segment 4 bases; nucleotides outside the gene matches: 7. CDR3 length equals 14 residues. The CDR3 sequence: CAIRADRVADTQYF. The DNA for the CDR3 is TGTGCCATCAGGGCAGACAGGGTCGCAGATACGCAGTATTTT.

With regard to this clonotype: This may stem from a read error, because a much larger clone lies one nucleotide away. The chain employs TRBV4-2 and TRBJ2-3; 12 bases map to TRBD2. V shed 0 bases and J 3 bases; nucleotides not matched to a gene: 7. CDR1 and CDR2 (germline): LGHNA, YNFKEQ. The CDR3 sequence is 18 residues long. The CDR3 sequence is CASSQEPSGGASTDTQYF. Written as DNA, the CDR3 is TGTGCCAGCAGCCAAGAGCCTAGCGGGGGGGCCTCAACAGATACGCAGTATTTT.

The V gene is TRBV5-1, the J gene TRBJ1-2; no reliable D call. The CDR3 consists of 12 residues. V was clipped by 0 bases and J by 8 bases, with 8 bases between them. The germline gives CDR1 SGHRS, CDR2 YFSETQ. The CDR3 DNA follows: TGCGCCAGCAGCTTGGCCGGGTGGGGCTACACCTTC. Protein product: CASSLAGWGYTF. Combining the CDR3 with reference TRBV5-1 and TRBJ1-2 gives the whole variable domain KAGVTQTPRYLIKTRGQQVTLSCSPISGHRSVSWYQQTPGQGLQFLFEYFSETQRNKGNFPGRFSGRQFSNSRSEMNVSTLELGDSALYLCASSLAGWGYTFGSGTRLTVV.

This clonotype was seen at least ten times. The chain carries TRBV28 and TRBJ2-3; a weak D match, TRBD2 (6 bases). V was clipped by 3 bases and J by 0 bases, with 13 bases between them. The length of the CDR3 is 16 residues. Germline loops: CDR1 MDHEN, CDR2 SYDVKM. CDR3 in amino acids: CASSFAGPRSTDTQYF. The CDR3 bases are TGTGCCAGCAGTTTCGCGGGGCCGAGAAGCACAGATACGCAGTATTTT. Full variable domain (remainder filled in from reference TRBV28 and TRBJ2-3): DVKVTQSSRYLVKRTGEKVFLECVQDMDHENMFWYRQDPGLGLRLIYFSYDVKMKEKGDIPEGYSVSREKKERFSLILESASTNQTSMYLCASSFAGPRSTDTQYFGPGTRLTVL.

This clonotype appeared many times. The chain recombines TRBV28 with TRBJ1-2; 9 bases agree with TRBD1. Germline V gene lookup returns CDR1 MDHEN and CDR2 SYDVKM. There are 14 residues in the CDR3. V was clipped by 3 bases and J by 3 bases; unmatched bases: 2. CDR3 sequence (DNA): TGTGCCAGCAGTTTCGGGGACAGGGACTATGGCTACACCTTC. This translates into CASSFGDRDYGYTF.

This clonotype has at least ten counts. CDR3 DNA: TGTGCCAGCAGCCAACGGGCAGTTGAAAATGAGCAGTTCTTC. Protein sequence: CASSQRAVENEQFF. V is TRBV3-1 and J is TRBJ2-1; D call uncertain. Germline V gene lookup returns CDR1 LGHDT and CDR2 YNNKEL (reference sequence). This CDR3 is built from 14 residues. The ends were cut back, 2 bases at V and 7 bases at J, with 12 bases in the middle.

On this clonotype itself: A much more abundant neighbour one base away suggests this may be a read error. The gene calls are TRBV29-1 and TRBJ1-1; TRBD1 is a possible D gene (5 bases). Per germline, CDR1 SQVTM and CDR2 ANQGSEA. This CDR3 region has 13 residues. The V end was cut by 4 bases, the J end by 5 bases, with 14 bases between. For the CDR3, the DNA is TGCAGCGTTGGGGCAGGTGGGGGTACTGAAGCTTTCTTT. Translated, it gives CSVGAGGGTEAFF.

The genes are TRBV6-2 or TRBV6-3 and TRBJ1-2; TRBD1 agrees at 7 bases. This CDR3 has 14 residues. V trimming: 6 bases; J trimming: 3 bases; junction bases outside the gene matches: 7. Germline V gene sequence: CDR1 MNHEY, CDR2 SVGEGT. The CDR3 loop is CASRRDSIYYGYTF. Written as DNA, the CDR3 is TGTGCCAGCAGGCGGGACAGCATTTACTATGGCTACACCTTC.

The rearrangement uses TRBV5-1 and TRBJ2-3; the D is unclear. The CDR3 is 13 residues long. Between the trimmed V and J ends, which lost 4 bases and 2 bases, there was a span of 8 bases. The V gene's germline CDR1 is SGHRS and CDR2 YFSETQ. The CDR3 here is CASSTSPTDTQYF. The CDR3 DNA sequence: TGCGCCAGCAGCACTTCCCCCACAGATACGCAGTATTTT.

This clonotype has at least ten counts. V usage is TRBV4-3 and J usage is TRBJ2-7; no definite D call. Germline CDR1 is LGHNA and CDR2 is YSLEER. The V end lost 0 bases, the J end lost 2 bases, and 14 bases lay between the germline ends. The CDR3 loop spans 16 amino acids. The CDR3 protein is CASSQDRQIPAYEQYF. The CDR3 bases are TGCGCCAGCAGCCAAGACCGGCAGATTCCTGCCTACGAGCAGTACTTC.

In this sample, this clonotype turned up a few times. The chain links TRBV6-2 or TRBV6-3 to TRBJ2-2, with D possibly matching TRBD2 (5 bases). Germline V lookup: CDR1 MNHEY, CDR2 SVGEGT. V lost 5 bases, J lost 6 bases, and 10 bases lay in between. The CDR3 runs to 13 residues. As DNA, the CDR3 is TGTGCCAGCAGTCCACGGGGTGCCGGGGAGCTGTTTTTT. Residues: CASSPRGAGELFF.

J is TRBJ2-3 and V is TRBV10-2; D remains unclear. Trimming took 3 bases from V and 2 from J, leaving 12 bases between them. The CDR3 sequence is 15 residues long. CDR1 and CDR2 from the germline V gene are WSHSY and SAAADI. The CDR3 loop reads CASSDGALSTDTQYF. The CDR3 DNA follows: TGCGCCAGCAGTGACGGTGCCCTATCCACAGATACGCAGTATTTT.

This chain joins TRBV4-1 and TRBJ1-2, with D hard to call. Germline assignment: CDR1 MGHRA and CDR2 YSYEKL. The CDR3 runs to 14 residues. V gave up 4 bases and J gave up 0 bases, with 9 bases separating them. DNA for the CDR3: TGCGCCAGCAGCCCGACCGAGACTAACTATGGCTACACCTTC. Its translation: CASSPTETNYGYTF.

This chain links TRBV20-1 with TRBJ2-5; 7 nucleotides match TRBD2. Per the germline V gene, CDR1 is DFQATT and CDR2 is SNEGSKA (reference sequence). J was trimmed by 3 bases and V by 5 bases; bases with no gene match: 6. This CDR3 has 13 residues. This CDR3 is CSAGVLAEETQYF. CDR3 bases: TGCAGTGCTGGAGTGCTAGCGGAAGAGACCCAGTACTTC.

This clonotype was counted at least ten times. V is TRBV20-1 and J is TRBJ1-1; a possible D gene is TRBD1 (5 bases). Trimming stripped 2 bases from V and 5 bases from J, with 15 bases between. The CDR3 has 14 residues. Germline values: CDR1 DFQATT, CDR2 SNEGSKA (reference sequence). The CDR3 DNA reads as TGCAGTGCTAGAACAGGAGCTAGGAATACTGAAGCTTTCTTT. It is translated as CSARTGARNTEAFF.

In its sample, this clonotype was seen many times. This rearrangement joins TRBV1 to TRBJ2-4; the table's D call, TRBD1, was not checked against the DNA. TRBV1 represents a pseudogene. The CDR3 consists of 15 residues. CDR3 in DNA: TGCACCAGCAGCCCCCACTCCCCGGGGTTGGCCATTCAGTACTTC. This gives the protein CTSSPHSPGLAIQYF.

The table lists this clonotype with many counts. This chain uses TRBV15 with TRBJ2-1, with D uncertain. Germline CDR1 and CDR2: LNHNV and YYDKDF (reference sequence). Between the trimmed V and J ends, which lost 1 base and 1 base, there was a span of 11 bases. The CDR3 has 16 residues. In nucleotides, the CDR3 is TGTGCCACCAGCAGAGTACGGATAGCTTCCTACAATGAGCAGTTCTTC. Translated, it gives CATSRVRIASYNEQFF.

This clonotype was counted ten times or more. The chain is built from TRBV30 and TRBJ2-1; 7 bases line up with TRBD2. There are 14 residues in the CDR3. The germline CDR1 and CDR2 sequences are GTSNPN and SVGIG (reference sequence). The junction had 9 bases not matched to a gene; V was cut back by 3 bases and J by 7 bases. The CDR3 reads CAWRFEAGWNEQFF. For the CDR3, the DNA is TGTGCCTGGAGGTTTGAAGCGGGGTGGAATGAGCAGTTCTTC.

This chain links TRBV5-5 with TRBJ1-6; D perhaps matches TRBD1 (6 bases). Germline lookup yields CDR1 SGHKS and CDR2 YYEKEE (reference sequence). The CDR3 length is 15 residues. V lost 4 bases and J lost 3, with 11 bases in between. CDR3 sequence reads: CASSGGAVYNSPLHF. CDR3 nucleotides: TGTGCCAGCAGCGGGGGGGCGGTCTATAATTCACCCCTCCACTTT.

The DNA of the CDR3 is TGTGCCAGCAGCTTAGAGAGGGGAGTCCACGAGCAGTACTTC. Protein: CASSLERGVHEQYF. This chain connects TRBV7-2 to TRBJ2-7, with D perhaps assigned TRBD1 or TRBD2 (5 bases each). The CDR3 is 14 residues long. Looked up from germline, CDR1 is SGHTA and CDR2 is FQGNSA. Deletions cut 1 base from V and 5 bases from J, with 12 bases between.

The CDR3 loop reads CATRPGDAYEQYF. The CDR3 coding sequence is TGTGCCACCAGGCCCGGGGATGCCTACGAGCAGTACTTC. V and J are TRBV24-1 and TRBJ2-7; possible D gene TRBD2, 5 bases. CDR1 KGHDR and CDR2 SFDVKD come from the germline V gene. The CDR3 extends over 13 amino acids. V was cut by 7 bases and J by 2 bases, with 11 bases left in between.

The CDR3 DNA follows: TGTGCCAGCAGCTCATTTCGATCATGGACTGAAGCTTTCTTT. This gives the protein CASSSFRSWTEAFF. The chain uses TRBV5-5 and TRBJ1-1; D not certain. The CDR3 totals 14 residues. Looked up from germline, CDR1 is SGHKS and CDR2 is YYEKEE (reference sequence). Trimming left V 3 bases short and J 5 bases short, with 14 bases between.

The V gene is TRBV3-1, the J gene TRBJ1-5; D is unresolved. The CDR3 extends over 10 amino acids. Trimming removed 7 bases from V and 8 bases from J, with 6 bases in between. The V gene's germline CDR1 is LGHDT and CDR2 YNNKEL (reference sequence). This chain's CDR3 is CASKKEPQHF. The CDR3 bases are TGTGCCAGCAAGAAAGAGCCCCAGCATTTT.